This T cell receptor beta chain was sequenced during a study of a mutant IDH1 vaccine in newly diagnosed glioma. Study-wide context: Following radiotherapy alone, or alongside temozolomide cycles, vaccination was started after an interval of 4-6 weeks. Week 35 was safety follow-up visit V12; week 47 was end-of-study visit V13. Most patients had radiochemotherapy with temozolomide before enrollment; others had one alone. An approximately 62% male, approximately 40% female split and a mean age of about 40 years characterized treated patients.

The table came from immunoSEQ multiplex PCR; TCRdb's copy has only in-frame clones and leaves some out. The table includes about 56,000 clones, about 80% detected once. Germline V gene data show CDR1 as MGHDK and CDR2 as SYGVNS. The CDR3 consists of 13 residues. V lost 3 bases to trimming and J lost 7 bases, with 12 bases between them. Regarding time point: week 47, end of study. The content of each vaccine dose was 300 ug of mutant IDH1 20-mer peptide, and topical imiquimod accompanied it. Comments on this clone: Its antigen is undetermined.

This chain links TRBV25-1 with TRBJ1-1, with D unclear. The source of this sequence is a man in his forties or fifties with glioma. This sample comprised PBMCs, obtained from a glioma patient whose treatment included an IDH1 peptide vaccine. CDR3 DNA sequence: TGTGCCAGCAGTGAGTTAGCAGCAAGTGAAGCTTTCTTT. Protein sequence: CASSELAASEAFF.